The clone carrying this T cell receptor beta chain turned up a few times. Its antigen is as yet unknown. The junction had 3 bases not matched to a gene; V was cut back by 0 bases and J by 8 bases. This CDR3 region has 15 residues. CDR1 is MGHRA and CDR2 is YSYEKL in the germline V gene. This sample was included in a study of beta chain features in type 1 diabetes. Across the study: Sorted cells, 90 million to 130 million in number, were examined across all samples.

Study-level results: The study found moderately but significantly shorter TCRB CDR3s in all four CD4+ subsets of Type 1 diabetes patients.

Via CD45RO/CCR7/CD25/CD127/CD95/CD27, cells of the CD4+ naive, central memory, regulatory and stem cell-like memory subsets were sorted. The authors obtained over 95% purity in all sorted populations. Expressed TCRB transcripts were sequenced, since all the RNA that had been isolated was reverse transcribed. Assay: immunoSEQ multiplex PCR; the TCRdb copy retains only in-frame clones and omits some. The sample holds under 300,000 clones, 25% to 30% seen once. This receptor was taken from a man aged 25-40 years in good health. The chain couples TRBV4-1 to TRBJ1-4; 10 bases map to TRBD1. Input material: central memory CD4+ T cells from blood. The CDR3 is CASSQETGGREKLFF. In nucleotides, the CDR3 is TGCGCCAGCAGCCAAGAGACAGGGGGCAGGGAAAAACTGTTTTTT.